Detailed here is one T cell receptor beta chain. TCRdb reprocessed the RT-PCR reads via MiXCR and lists one record per CDR3 protein. The top ten hold 3.6% of the sample, which has almost 700,000 distinct CDR3 sequences, 11% to 15% seen once. The V end was cut by 5 bases, the J end by 4 bases, with 17 bases between. The CDR3 totals 15 residues. Germline assignment: CDR1 SEHNR and CDR2 FQNEAQ (reference sequence). This clonotype was obtained from a female donor in good health, serving as a healthy control. The sequenced sample consisted of memory CD4+ T cells from blood. The rearrangement uses TRBV7-9 and TRBJ2-5, with TRBD2 as a possible D gene (6 bases). This CDR3 is CASSRGGVGIETQYF. CDR3 nucleotides: TGTGCCAGCAGCCGAGGCGGGGTAGGGATAGAGACCCAGTACTTC.